Shown below are 27 T cell receptor beta chains from a single sample sequenced in a study of human T cells and chemical hapten exposure. Time point described: patch test 2, 6 weeks after DPC sensitization. Treatment specified: therapeutic diphenylcyclopropenone sensitization with weekly scalp DPC. TCRdb processed the RACE reads anew with MiXCR; each CDR3 protein has one entry. This sample carries 80,000 to 95,000 distinct CDR3 sequences, approximately 11% of them seen once, and the ten largest clones take over 2%. The starting material was whole blood, obtained in connection with sensitization to the hapten diphenylcyclopropenone (DPC). Receptors were obtained from a man aged 35-49 years with alopecia areata. Some clones in this sample may be carry-over from other donors' samples.

There are a few counts of this clonotype. In DNA, the CDR3 is TGTGCCAGCAGCCCCCACGACAGGGCCGGAAACACCATATATTTT. This translates into CASSPHDRAGNTIYF. This sequence joins TRBV9 and TRBJ1-3; 7 bases match TRBD1. The V gene's germline CDR1 is SGDLS and CDR2 YYNGEE. The CDR3 has 15 amino acids. V was pared by 4 bases and J by 4 bases, with 8 bases of the junction left unmatched.

This clonotype was seen more than once but under ten times. V and J are TRBV2 and TRBJ2-1; 15 nucleotides match TRBD2. V lost 2 bases, J lost 7 bases, and 3 bases stayed unmatched. The CDR3 has 16 residues. Germline V gives CDR1 SNHLY, CDR2 FYNNEI. The CDR3 region is CASSEYGTSGRNEQFF. Written as DNA, the CDR3 is TGTGCCAGCAGTGAATATGGGACTAGCGGGAGGAATGAGCAGTTCTTC.

The gene calls are TRBV19 and TRBJ1-4; 8 bases align to TRBD1. Germline V gives CDR1 LNHDA, CDR2 SQIVND (reference sequence). This CDR3 is 12 amino acids long. The trim removed 6 bases at V and 7 bases at J, leaving 1 base unmatched. CDR3: CASSDRGEKLFF. The CDR3, as DNA: TGTGCCAGTAGCGACAGGGGTGAAAAACTGTTTTTT.

Here the CDR3 reads CASSYGGVGKNTEAFF. CDR3 DNA: TGTGCCAGCAGTTACGGGGGGGTCGGAAAGAACACTGAAGCTTTCTTT. The rearrangement joins TRBV6-2 or TRBV6-3 to TRBJ1-1; D is perhaps TRBD1 (5 bases). The germline gives CDR1 MNHEY, CDR2 SVGEGT. Trimming cost V 2 bases and J 1 base, with 14 bases left between them. CDR3 size: 16 residues.

This clonotype was found a few times. V is TRBV7-9 and J is TRBJ2-3; 9 positions match TRBD1. The V gene end was trimmed by 4 bases and the J gene end by 3 bases; junction bases not matched to a gene: 8. Germline loops: CDR1 SEHNR, CDR2 FQNEAQ (reference sequence). The CDR3 loop spans 16 amino acids. The DNA of the CDR3 is TGTGCCAGCAGCTCCCGCCTAGGGACAGGGACAGATACGCAGTATTTT. Protein: CASSSRLGTGTDTQYF.

This clonotype was seen a handful of times. This chain connects TRBV25-1 to TRBJ2-1; TRBD1 is a possible D gene (6 bases). CDR1 is MGHDK, CDR2 SYGVNS, per germline. V was shortened by 8 bases and J by 0 bases, with 11 bases between the two germline ends. The CDR3 runs to 14 residues. CDR3 sequence (DNA): TGTGCCAGCCTCGGGACAAACTCCTACAATGAGCAGTTCTTC. This translates into CASLGTNSYNEQFF.

This clonotype was picked up many times. The gene calls are TRBV12-3 or TRBV12-4 and TRBJ1-1, with no clear D. The CDR3 has 13 amino acids. V was cut by 1 base and J by 1 base, with 4 bases left in between. CDR3 loop: CASSLEWNTEAFF. For the CDR3, the DNA is TGTGCCAGCAGTTTAGAGTGGAACACTGAAGCTTTCTTT.

This clonotype was seen a few times. This rearrangement joins TRBV27 to TRBJ2-5; 8 positions agree with TRBD1. J lost 4 bases, V lost 4 bases, and 5 bases had no gene match. This CDR3 is built from 14 residues. Germline CDR1 MNHEY, CDR2 SMNVEV (reference sequence). CDR3 residues: CASSSAGGRETQYF. The CDR3 bases are TGTGCCAGCAGTTCCGCAGGGGGCAGAGAGACCCAGTACTTC.

The chain uses TRBV5-1 and TRBJ2-3; D is possibly TRBD1 (6 bases). The CDR3 contains 13 residues. V was clipped by 4 bases and J by 4 bases, with 10 bases between them. The germline gives CDR1 SGHRS, CDR2 YFSETQ. The CDR3 sequence: CASSKPGADTQYF. In DNA form, the CDR3 reads TGCGCCAGCAGCAAGCCAGGGGCAGATACGCAGTATTTT.

This clonotype was found a few times. J is TRBJ2-1 and V is TRBV3-1; D possibly corresponds to TRBD1 (6 bases). The CDR3 covers 12 residues. CDR1 is LGHDT and CDR2 is YNNKEL in the germline V gene (reference sequence). Between the trimmed V and J ends, which lost 2 bases and 7 bases, there was a span of 6 bases. The chain's CDR3 is CASSQTGNEQFF. CDR3 DNA: TGTGCCAGCAGCCAAACAGGGAATGAGCAGTTCTTC.

The DNA for the CDR3 is TGTGCCAGCAGCAACAGGGGCACAGATACGCAGTATTTT. Its protein is CASSNRGTDTQYF. The V call is TRBV11-2, the J call TRBJ2-3, with D perhaps matching TRBD1 (6 bases). Germline V gives CDR1 SGHAT, CDR2 FQNNGV. The V end lost 5 bases, the J end lost 1 base, and 7 bases lay between the germline ends. This CDR3 has 13 residues.

The chain recombines TRBV23-1 with TRBJ2-7, with 10 bases lining up with TRBD2. TRBV23-1 is flagged as an ORF with uncertain function. This CDR3 spans 16 amino acids. The V gene end was trimmed by 3 bases and the J gene end by 2 bases; junction bases not matched to a gene: 7. The CDR3 loop reads CASSQISGRTPYEQYV. The CDR3 DNA follows: TGCGCCAGCAGTCAGATTAGCGGGAGGACCCCCTACGAGCAGTACGTC.

This clonotype was picked up a small number of times. This chain joins TRBV7-2 and TRBJ1-5; D perhaps matches TRBD1 (6 bases). The CDR3 sequence is 15 residues long. V was pared by 0 bases and J by 7 bases, with 13 bases between. Germline V gene lookup returns CDR1 SGHTA and CDR2 FQGNSA. CDR3 sequence: CASSLAGGGGQPQHF. The CDR3 region has the DNA TGTGCCAGCAGCTTAGCTGGTGGGGGCGGGCAGCCCCAGCATTTT. The full variable domain, its missing parts supplied by reference TRBV7-2 and TRBJ1-5, is GAGVSQSPSNKVTEKGKDVELRCDPISGHTALYWYRQSLGQGLEFLIYFQGNSAPDKSGLPSDRFSAERTGGSVSTLTIQRTQQEDSAVYLCASSLAGGGGQPQHFGDGTRLSIL.

This clonotype was found a few times. The V call is TRBV13, the J call TRBJ2-7, with 11 nucleotides matching TRBD1. CDR1 and CDR2 (germline): PRHDT, FYEKMQ (reference sequence). There are 15 residues in the CDR3. The CDR3 DNA reads as TGTGCCAGCAGCCTAGGACAGGGGGCCGCCTACGAGCAGTACGTC. It specifies CASSLGQGAAYEQYV.

This clonotype was seen a few times. The gene calls are TRBV10-3 and TRBJ1-3; 7 nucleotides line up with TRBD1. Germline-derived CDR1 and CDR2 are ENHRY and SYGVKD. Trimming removed 7 bases from V and 4 bases from J; junction bases left unmatched: 4. This CDR3 comprises 13 residues. In DNA, the CDR3 is TGTGCCATCACCCCGGACAGGGGAAACACCATATATTTT. This translates into CAITPDRGNTIYF.

This chain links TRBV9 with TRBJ2-2; 7 bases are a match to TRBD2. V shed 3 bases, J shed 4 bases, and the junction held 3 bases outside the gene matches. Per the germline V gene, CDR1 is SGDLS and CDR2 is YYNGEE. This CDR3 comprises 14 residues. DNA of the CDR3: TGTGCCAGCAGCGGTTCGGGGGGCACCGGGGAGCTGTTTTTT. Protein product: CASSGSGGTGELFF.

This clonotype has a handful of counts. The V and J genes are TRBV7-2 and TRBJ2-1; D is tentatively TRBD1 or TRBD2 (6 bases each). CDR1 SGHTA and CDR2 FQGNSA come from the germline V gene. V shed 1 base and J shed 6 bases, with 10 bases lying between them. The CDR3 has 14 amino acids. CDR3 nucleotide sequence: TGTGCCAGCAGCTTAGTGTCGGGGGCCAATGAGCAGTTCTTC. Protein product: CASSLVSGANEQFF.

This clonotype was detected only a few times. The chain carries TRBV18 and TRBJ1-2, with 9 bases that match TRBD1. Per germline, CDR1 KGHSH and CDR2 LQKENI. The CDR3 loop spans 12 amino acids. J was trimmed by 8 bases and V by 5 bases; bases with no gene match: 3. CDR3 sequence reads: CASSGDRDGYTF. The DNA for the CDR3 is TGTGCCAGCTCAGGGGACAGGGACGGCTACACCTTC. Full variable domain (outside the CDR3, taken from reference TRBV18 and TRBJ1-2): NAGVMQNPRHLVRRRGQEARLRCSPMKGHSHVYWYRQLPEEGLKFMVYLQKENIIDESGMPKERFSAEFPKEGPSILRIQQVVRGDSAAYFCASSGDRDGYTFGSGTRLTVV.

In its sample, this clonotype was seen a few times. V and J are TRBV28 and TRBJ1-4; TRBD1 matches at 9 bases. Germline CDR1 and CDR2: MDHEN and SYDVKM. CDR3 length equals 13 residues. Trimming cost V 6 bases and J 7 bases; bases outside gene matches: 3. In nucleotides, the CDR3 is TGTGCCAGCAGGACAGGGGGTTTTGAAAAACTGTTTTTT. Translating gives CASRTGGFEKLFF.

This clonotype has at least ten counts. V and J are TRBV28 and TRBJ2-1; D is undetermined. Trimming took off 8 bases at V and 4 bases at J, with 15 bases between the two ends. There are 14 residues in the CDR3. The germline gives CDR1 MDHEN, CDR2 SYDVKM. In DNA form, the CDR3 reads TGTGCCAGCGCCAAGGGCGGAGCTTACAATGAGCAGTTCTTC. Encoded protein: CASAKGGAYNEQFF.

The J gene is TRBJ2-5, the V gene TRBV19; unclear D gene. Germline CDR1 and CDR2: LNHDA and SQIVND (reference sequence). This CDR3 is 12 amino acids long. Trimming stripped 5 bases from V and 6 bases from J, with 10 bases between. CDR3 DNA sequence: TGTGCCAGTAGTCGGGTAGGGCAGACCCAGTACTTC. It codes for CASSRVGQTQYF.

The chain couples TRBV2 to TRBJ2-3; possibly TRBD2 for D (6 bases). CDR1 is SNHLY and CDR2 is FYNNEI in the germline V gene. The CDR3 consists of 14 residues. The V end was cut by 3 bases, the J end by 1 base, with 8 bases between. This CDR3 is CASSDGSGTDTQYF. The CDR3 coding sequence is TGTGCCAGCAGTGACGGGAGTGGCACAGATACGCAGTATTTT.

In this sample, this clonotype turned up many times. The chain joins TRBV20-1 to TRBJ2-1; no clear D. V dropped 0 bases and J dropped 3 bases, with 0 bases sitting between them. The germline V gene has CDR1 DFQATT and CDR2 SNEGSKA (reference sequence). This CDR3 has 11 residues. This CDR3 is CSARDYNEQFF. For the CDR3, the DNA is TGCAGTGCTAGAGACTACAATGAGCAGTTCTTC.

V and J are TRBV3-1 and TRBJ2-4; D may match TRBD1 or TRBD2 (5 bases each). The ends were cut back, 4 bases at V and 2 bases at J, with 9 bases in the middle. The CDR3 has 14 residues. Germline V gene sequence: CDR1 LGHDT, CDR2 YNNKEL (reference sequence). This CDR3 is CASSPRGSKNIQYF. The DNA of the CDR3 is TGTGCCAGCAGCCCGAGGGGTTCCAAAAACATTCAGTACTTC.

This clonotype was counted a few times. The chain recombines TRBV28 with TRBJ1-5, with TRBD1 identical over 8 bases. V was clipped by 2 bases and J by 6 bases; unmatched bases: 9. Germline V gene sequence: CDR1 MDHEN, CDR2 SYDVKM. The CDR3 sequence is 16 residues long. The CDR3 coding sequence is TGTGCCAGCAGTTTAACCCAGGGGGCTGGAAGTCAGCCCCAGCATTTT. This translates into CASSLTQGAGSQPQHF.

This clonotype was picked up many times. This chain connects TRBV24-1 to TRBJ2-1; tentatively, D is TRBD1 or TRBD2 (8 bases each). The CDR3 is 16 residues long. Germline CDR1 KGHDR, CDR2 SFDVKD. V was shortened by 10 bases and J by 8 bases, with 26 bases between the two germline ends. The CDR3 sequence is CATEAGGDGRADEQFF. DNA of the CDR3: TGTGCCACGGAAGCAGGGGGCGACGGGAGGGCCGATGAGCAGTTCTTC.

In its sample, this clonotype was seen a few times. The CDR3 DNA follows: TGCAGCGCCCCGGGAGCCCAAGAGACCCAGTACTTC. It specifies CSAPGAQETQYF. V and J are TRBV29-1 and TRBJ2-5, with D possibly matching TRBD2 (6 bases). V was cut by 7 bases and J by 1 base, with 10 bases left in between. This CDR3 is built from 12 residues. Germline V gene data show CDR1 as SQVTM and CDR2 as ANQGSEA. Full variable domain (rest looked up from reference TRBV29-1 and TRBJ2-5): SAVISQKPSRDICQRGTSLTIQCQVDSQVTMMFWYRQQPGQSLTLIATANQGSEATYESGFVIDKFPISRPNLTFSTLTVSNMSPEDSSIYLCSAPGAQETQYFGPGTRLLVL.